This is a list of T cell receptor beta chains from one sample in a study of Ad26.COV2.S vaccination and SARS-CoV-2 variants. Libraries were prepared by immunoSEQ multiplex PCR; TCRdb keeps only in-frame clonotypes and omits some of them. The profile covers about 330,000 clones, with 90% appearing a single time and about 5.4% taken by the ten largest. Sequencing used peripheral blood, obtained in a trial of Ad26.COV2.S vaccine versus placebo. All receptors come from a person aged 18-60 years who received the Ad26.COV2.S COVID-19 vaccine or a placebo. Both conserved end residues are part of each CDR3. The order of the fields is V gene, J gene, CDR3 protein.

V: TRBV12-3/TRBV12-4; J: TRBJ1-2; CDR3: CASSPAVNYGYTF
V: TRBV19; J: TRBJ2-2; CDR3: CASKRGGSIAGELFF
V: TRBV16; J: TRBJ1-1; CDR3: CASSQSGDRAFF
V: TRBV2; J: TRBJ2-5; CDR3: CASSDYEGRNYQETQYF
V: TRBV7-2; J: TRBJ2-3; CDR3: CATLFGRGSTDTQYF
V: TRBV7-8; J: TRBJ1-2; CDR3: CASSLVFLETANYGYTF
V: TRBV15; J: TRBJ2-2; CDR3: CATSSTPGTPNTGELFF
V: TRBV19; J: TRBJ1-6; CDR3: CASSTRRGSLHF
V: TRBV2; J: TRBJ2-3; CDR3: CASGSRLPTDTQYF
V: TRBV5-6; J: TRBJ2-2; CDR3: CASSLARARVGRDTGELFF
V: TRBV15; J: TRBJ1-4; CDR3: CATSRDPAGATNEKLFF
V: TRBV30; J: TRBJ1-3; CDR3: CAWDGLRSSGNTIYF
V: TRBV19; J: TRBJ1-5; CDR3: CASSIIWENQPQHF
V: TRBV7-9; J: TRBJ2-5; CDR3: CASSWAGEETQYF
V: TRBV12-5; J: TRBJ2-1; CDR3: CASGSGGGTSVNEQFF
V: TRBV6-2/TRBV6-3; J: TRBJ1-2; CDR3: CASSLPKGDRGHQTFYGYTF
V: TRBV4-1; J: TRBJ2-7; CDR3: CASSQLPGQGEIYEQYF
V: TRBV5-1; J: TRBJ1-1; CDR3: CASTPDSVGWDTEAFF
V: TRBV27; J: TRBJ2-3; CDR3: CASSLSASGGAGDTQYF
V: TRBV7-8; J: TRBJ1-4; CDR3: CASSLGNLPGTNEKLFF
V: TRBV19; J: TRBJ2-1; CDR3: CASSIGTGGGRSYNEQFF
V: TRBV6-2/TRBV6-3; J: TRBJ2-7; CDR3: CASSYTEGSLGYEQYF
V: TRBV16; J: TRBJ1-5; CDR3: CASRREISNQPQHF